The clone carrying this T cell receptor (beta chain) appeared many times. Antigen: not known. The source of the sample is a study of T-cell memory formation after mild COVID-19. Study summary: Clusters were largely donor specific. The study's findings and limits: Of the contracting clones, CD4+ ones lay mainly in CM and EM, and CD8+ ones in EMRA.

MiXCR, applied by TCRdb to the 5' RACE reads, yields one record per CDR3 protein. The sample includes 310,000 or so distinct CDR3 sequences, less than 20% seen only once; the top ten take roughly 20%. The CDR3 runs 14 residues. Trimming shortened V by 5 bases and J by 3 bases, and 13 bases separated the two germline ends. Per germline, CDR1 SGHTA and CDR2 FQGNSA. Sequencing was carried out using PBMCs or a T cell subset sorted from them (not recorded which). This receptor was taken from a man younger than 35 who had mild COVID-19 (a few samples of this study predate the infection). Cell type and time point are not known. This chain connects TRBV7-2 to TRBJ1-1; unclear D gene. CDR3 loop: CASSLTAADTEAFF. The DNA of the CDR3 is TGTGCCAGCAGCCTCACGGCGGCGGACACTGAAGCTTTCTTT.